This TCR beta chain emerged from a study of T cell repertoires in ileal Crohn's disease. Germline V lookup: CDR1 SGHNT, CDR2 YYREEE (reference sequence). CDR3 size: 15 residues. Trimming cost V 5 bases and J 3 bases, with 17 bases left between them. Per sample, roughly 0.5 micrograms of biopsy DNA were TCRB immunosequenced. Method: immunoSEQ multiplex PCR; TCRdb's copy keeps in-frame clones and lacks some. The sample holds some 10,000 clones; approximately 82% are singletons and the top ten take around 25%. Sequencing was carried out using ileal tissue. The TCR was taken from an adult with Crohn's disease. This chain joins TRBV5-4 and TRBJ1-2; possibly TRBD1 for D (5 bases). The CDR3 protein is CASRRGQGLDYGYTF. In DNA form, the CDR3 reads TGTGCCAGCAGGCGAGGTCAGGGTTTAGACTATGGCTACACCTTC.